The rows below give T cell receptor beta chains drawn from one sample of a study of tumor and adjacent non-tumor tissue in lung cancer. One entry per CDR3 protein, called by TCRdb with MiXCR from the multiplex PCR reads. Of 200,000 or so distinct CDR3 sequences listed, less than 80% are singletons. The sequenced sample was lung tumor tissue. These receptors originate from a man aged 60 to 75 with non-small cell lung cancer. The CDR3 runs from the conserved cysteine through the conserved F or W. The D gene is left open where the match is weak. Only some rows state a clone size, as once, few, many or a class for expanded clones.

>-|TRBJ2-7|few|18|TRBV20-1
CSACDGGRRGKTSYEQYF
TGCAGTGCCTGCGATGGGGGGCGGAGGGGAAAGACTTCCTACGAGCAGTACTTC
>-|TRBJ2-5|-|14|TRBV7-2
CASSLQGNRETQYF
TGTGCCAGCAGCTTACAGGGTAATAGAGAGACCCAGTACTTC
>TRBD2|TRBJ2-1|many|15|TRBV20-1
CSARVAASGRNEQFF
TGCAGTGCTAGAGTAGCGGCTAGCGGGAGGAATGAGCAGTTCTTC
>-|TRBJ2-6|-|16|TRBV4-3
CASCQETVSGANVMTF
TGCGCCAGCTGCCAAGAGACGGTGTCTGGGGCCAACGTCATGACTTTC
>TRBD2|TRBJ2-5|-|13|TRBV10-2
CGSRTGGRETQYF
TGCGGCAGCAGAACGGGAGGGCGGGAGACCCAGTACTTC
>TRBD2|TRBJ2-2|-|14|TRBV6-4
CISSDGTSTWELFF
TGTATCAGCAGTGACGGGACTAGCACCTGGGAGCTGTTTTTT
>-|TRBJ2-1|-|13|TRBV7-9
CASRPTLANEQFF
TGTGCCAGCAGACCGACTCTAGCGAATGAGCAGTTCTTC
>-|TRBJ2-7|few|13|TRBV29-1
CSVDGGTTFKQYF
TGCAGCGTTGATGGGGGGACAACTTTCAAGCAGTACTTC
>-|TRBJ1-1|-|12|TRBV6-1
CASSENTWRAPF
TGTGCCAGCAGTGAAAATACGTGGAGAGCTCCCTTT
>TRBD1|TRBJ1-6|few|15|TRBV19
CASSTQGADNSPLHF
TGTGCCAGTAGTACACAGGGGGCGGATAATTCACCCCTCCACTTT
>-|TRBJ1-1|-|13|TRBV4-3
CASSQIYTTEPFF
TGCGCCAGCAGCCAAATATACACCACTGAACCTTTCTTC
>-|TRBJ1-1|-|17|TRBV4-3
CASSPNVPGSSGTEAFF
TGCGCCAGCAGCCCAAACGTTCCGGGTAGTTCGGGCACTGAAGCTTTCTTT
>-|TRBJ1-6|-|13|TRBV6-5
CNSSGREGSPLHF
TGTAACAGCAGTGGCAGGGAAGGATCACCCCTCCACTTT
>-|TRBJ2-4|few|14|TRBV4-1
CASSQVPLGGIQYF
TGCGCCAGCAGCCAAGTCCCTTTGGGGGGCATTCAGTACTTC
>-|TRBJ1-1|few|15|TRBV11-2
CASTSGVAGNSEAFF
TGTGCCAGCACTTCCGGAGTAGCCGGGAACAGTGAAGCTTTCTTT
>-|TRBJ2-4|-|13|TRBV12-3/TRBV12-4
CASGGRQACIQYF
TGTGCCAGCGGCGGACGGCAGGCGTGCATTCAGTACTTC
>TRBD1|TRBJ2-1|-|15|TRBV20-1
CSALARTGYYNEQFF
TGCAGTGCCCTGGCCCGGACAGGCTACTACAATGAGCAGTTCTTC
>TRBD2|TRBJ2-7|-|14|TRBV6-2/TRBV6-3
CASSYSSGGDDQYF
TGTGCCAGCAGTTACTCTAGCGGGGGGGACGATCAGTACTTC
>-|TRBJ2-7|-|14|TRBV6-1
CASSVAGPHYEQYF
TGTGCCAGCAGTGTGGCCGGACCCCACTACGAGCAGTACTTC
>-|TRBJ2-5|-|15|TRBV29-1
CSVEGGGTSQETHYF
TGCAGCGTTGAAGGGGGGGGGACAAGCCAAGAGACCCATTACTTC
>-|TRBJ1-3|many|15|TRBV4-2
CASSQERNSGNTIYF
TGTGCCAGCAGCCAAGAACGGAACTCTGGAAACACCATATATTTT
>-|TRBJ1-1|once|14|TRBV5-6
CASSQKNRSPEASF
TGTGCCAGCAGCCAAAAAAACCGGTCACCTGAAGCTTCCTTT
>TRBD1|TRBJ2-2|-|15|TRBV10-2
CVSRDREKDTGELFF
TGCGTCAGTAGGGACAGGGAGAAGGACACCGGGGAGCTGTTTTTT
>-|TRBJ2-3|few|15|TRBV6-5
CASKRGPKSTDTQYF
TGTGCCAGCAAACGCGGACCAAAAAGCACAGATACGCAGTATTTT
>-|TRBJ2-1|many|17|TRBV20-1
CSARAPTGVSSYNEQFF
TGCAGTGCTAGAGCCCCAACCGGGGTGAGCTCCTACAATGAGCAGTTCTTC
>-|TRBJ2-1|-|13|TRBV24-1
CAASDLVNNEQFF
TGTGCCGCCAGTGATTTGGTAAACAATGAGCAGTTCTTC
>-|TRBJ1-5|once|14|TRBV5-1
CASSPGERSQPQHF
TGCGCCAGCAGCCCCGGGGAGAGGTCTCAGCCCCAGCATTTT
>TRBD1|TRBJ1-1|-|14|TRBV6-5
CVSRLTGGVAEAFF
TGTGTCAGCAGACTGACAGGGGGCGTCGCTGAAGCTTTCTTT
>-|TRBJ2-3|many|15|TRBV1
CTSSQALAGANTQYF
TGCACCAGCAGCCAAGCACTAGCGGGGGCAAATACGCAGTATTTT
>-|TRBJ1-4|-|14|TRBV6-5
CASSGCGTGEKLFF
TGTGCCAGCTCGGGTTGTGGGACGGGCGAAAAACTGTTTTTT
>-|TRBJ2-1|-|13|TRBV6-2/TRBV6-3
CVSSDLGLREQFF
TGTGTCAGCAGTGATCTAGGATTACGTGAGCAGTTCTTC
>-|TRBJ2-7|few|12|TRBV30
CACQERVYEQYF
TGTGCCTGCCAAGAACGGGTTTACGAGCAGTACTTC
>TRBD1|TRBJ1-2|-|15|TRBV20-1
CSVRQGRSISYGHTF
TGCAGTGTTAGACAGGGAAGGAGTATCTCCTATGGCCACACCTTC
>TRBD2|TRBJ2-7|-|16|TRBV12-3/TRBV12-4
CASSLGLAGATYEQYF
TGTGCCAGCAGTTTAGGGCTAGCGGGGGCTACCTACGAGCAGTACTTC
>TRBD2|TRBJ2-7|-|14|TRBV20-1
CSARDPSSPRERYF
TGCAGTGCTAGAGACCCTTCCAGCCCGCGGGAGCGGTACTTC
>TRBD1|TRBJ1-6|-|14|TRBV20-1
CSASPGQNNSSLHF
TGCAGTGCTAGCCCGGGACAGAATAATTCATCCCTCCACTTT
>-|TRBJ1-5|-|15|TRBV6-5
CASSYSGEGNRPQHF
TGTGCCAGCAGTTACTCAGGGGAGGGTAATCGGCCCCAGCATTTT
>TRBD1|TRBJ1-5|-|15|TRBV20-1
CSAKDLQGDGQPQHF
TGCAGTGCTAAAGATCTACAGGGGGATGGGCAGCCCCAGCATTTT
>TRBD2|TRBJ2-1|-|15|TRBV20-1
CSVRSLAGSYNEQFF
TGCAGTGTTAGATCCCTAGCGGGCTCCTACAATGAGCAGTTCTTT
>-|TRBJ2-7|-|14|TRBV12-3/TRBV12-4
CASSLVGGSYEQYF
TGTGCCAGCAGCCTAGTGGGTGGATCCTACGAGCAGTACTTC
>-|TRBJ2-5|-|15|TRBV5-4
CASSLLQGKRETQYF
TGTGCCAGCAGCTTGTTGCAGGGTAAACGAGAGACCCAGTACTTC
>TRBD2|TRBJ2-5|many|16|TRBV20-1
CSARDLAGGEVETQYF
TGCAGTGCTAGAGATCTAGCGGGAGGGGAAGTAGAGACCCAGTACTTC
>-|TRBJ2-5|-|14|TRBV20-1
CSASEGHCQETQYF
TGCAGTGCTAGTGAGGGACACTGCCAGGAGACCCAGTACTTC
>TRBD2|TRBJ2-7|-|14|TRBV20-1
CSASAGVVDYEQYF
TGCAGTGCTAGTGCGGGGGTAGTAGACTACGAGCAGTACTTC
>-|TRBJ2-7|-|14|TRBV11-3
CPSSLDLMVHEQCF
TGTCCCAGCAGCTTAGATCTCATGGTCCACGAGCAGTGCTTC
>-|TRBJ2-7|-|13|TRBV4-1
CASSQVVGYEQYF
TGCGCCAGCAGCCAAGTTGTTGGCTACGAGCAGTACTTC
>-|TRBJ1-5|-|13|TRBV20-1
CSARAGYCEPQHF
TGCAGTGCTAGAGCAGGATATTGTGAGCCACAGCATTTT
>-|TRBJ2-4|-|13|TRBV11-1
CASSQRKGDIQYF
TGTGCAAGCAGCCAGAGGAAGGGGGACATTCAGTACTTC
>-|TRBJ2-7|-|18|TRBV21-1
CASSKDPGTSGRIHEQYF
TGTGCCAGCAGCAAAGACCCGGGGACTAGCGGGAGGATCCACGAGCAGTACTTC
>TRBD1|TRBJ2-5|few|14|TRBV12-3/TRBV12-4
CAIAIQGGKETQYF
TGTGCCATCGCGATACAGGGGGGTAAAGAGACCCAGTACTTC
>TRBD1|TRBJ1-2|-|13|TRBV20-1
CSARRDRAYGYTF
TGCAGTGCTAGACGGGACAGGGCTTATGGATACACCTTC
>-|TRBJ2-7|-|13|TRBV20-1
CSTSPGNYYEQYF
TGCAGTACTAGCCCAGGGAACTACTACGAGCAGTACTTC
>-|TRBJ2-7|once|15|TRBV20-1
CSASPLTAQAYEQYF
TGCAGTGCTAGCCCCCTTACAGCGCAGGCGTACGAGCAGTATTTC
>-|TRBJ1-4|-|13|TRBV6-1
CASRGGRGEKLFF
TGTGCCAGCAGAGGGGGGCGTGGGGAAAAACTGTTTTTT
>-|TRBJ2-7|once|14|TRBV11-3
CTSSLDLDSYEQYF
TGTACCAGCAGCTTAGATCTGGACAGCTACGAGCAATACTTC
>-|TRBJ2-5|-|14|TRBV5-1
CASTWGRSEVTQYF
TGCGCCAGCACCTGGGGTCGCAGCGAAGTGACCCAGTACTTC
>TRBD1|TRBJ2-1|-|16|TRBV6-5
CASSYGDRVDGNEQFF
TGTGCCAGCAGTTACGGGGACAGGGTGGATGGCAATGAGCAGTTCTTC
>-|TRBJ2-3|-|16|TRBV11-3
CASSNQGALSTDTQYF
TGTGCCAGTAGCAATCAGGGAGCGCTTAGCACAGATACGCAGTATTTT